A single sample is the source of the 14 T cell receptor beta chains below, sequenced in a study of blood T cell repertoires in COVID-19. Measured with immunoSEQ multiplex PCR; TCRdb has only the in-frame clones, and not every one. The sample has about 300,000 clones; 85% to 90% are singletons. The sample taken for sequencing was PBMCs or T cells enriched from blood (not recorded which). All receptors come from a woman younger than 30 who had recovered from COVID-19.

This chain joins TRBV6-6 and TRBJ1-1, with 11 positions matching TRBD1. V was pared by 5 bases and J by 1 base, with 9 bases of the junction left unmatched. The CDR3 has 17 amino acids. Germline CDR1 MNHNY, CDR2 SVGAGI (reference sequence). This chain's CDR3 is CASSRRTGGAWNTEAFF. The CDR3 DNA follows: TGTGCCAGCAGTCGCCGGACAGGGGGCGCTTGGAACACTGAAGCTTTCTTT.

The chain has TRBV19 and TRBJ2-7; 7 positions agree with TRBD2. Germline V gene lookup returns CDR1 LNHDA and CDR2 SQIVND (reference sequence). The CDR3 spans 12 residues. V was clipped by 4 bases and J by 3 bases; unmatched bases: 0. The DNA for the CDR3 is TGTGCCAGTAGTAGCGGGAGCTACGAGCAGTACTTC. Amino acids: CASSSGSYEQYF.

The DNA for the CDR3 is TGTGCCAGCAGCGTAGAGGCAGGGCGGAATGAGCAGTTCTTC. Encoded protein: CASSVEAGRNEQFF. V is TRBV9 and J is TRBJ2-1, with a possible D match to TRBD1 (5 bases). Germline CDR1 reads SGDLS; CDR2 reads YYNGEE. The CDR3 is 14 residues long. V was clipped by 0 bases and J by 7 bases, with 11 bases between them.

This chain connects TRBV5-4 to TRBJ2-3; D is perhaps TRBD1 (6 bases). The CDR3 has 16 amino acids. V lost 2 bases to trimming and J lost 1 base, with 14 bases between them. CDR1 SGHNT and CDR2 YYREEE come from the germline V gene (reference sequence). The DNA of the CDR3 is TGTGCCAGCAGCTTTTTGCTGGACAGCGGCACAGATACGCAGTATTTT. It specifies CASSFLLDSGTDTQYF.

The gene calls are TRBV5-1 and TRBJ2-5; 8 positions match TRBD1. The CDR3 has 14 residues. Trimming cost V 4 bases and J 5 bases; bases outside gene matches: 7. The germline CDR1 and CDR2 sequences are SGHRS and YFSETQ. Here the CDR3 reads CASSAQGGVETQYF. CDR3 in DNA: TGCGCCAGCAGCGCACAGGGGGGCGTGGAGACCCAGTACTTC.

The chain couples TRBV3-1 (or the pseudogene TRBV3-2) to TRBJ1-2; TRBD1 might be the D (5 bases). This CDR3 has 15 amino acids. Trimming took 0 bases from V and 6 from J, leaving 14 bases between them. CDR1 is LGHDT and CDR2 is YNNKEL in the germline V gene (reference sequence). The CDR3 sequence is CASSQENYGGDGYTF. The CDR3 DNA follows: TGTGCCAGCAGCCAAGAAAATTATGGGGGGGATGGCTACACCTTC.

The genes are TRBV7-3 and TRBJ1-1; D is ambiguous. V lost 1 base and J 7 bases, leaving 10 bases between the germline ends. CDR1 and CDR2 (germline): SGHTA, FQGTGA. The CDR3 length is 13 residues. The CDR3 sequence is CASSLMSYSEAFF. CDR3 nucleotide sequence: TGTGCCAGCAGCTTAATGAGCTACAGTGAAGCTTTCTTT.

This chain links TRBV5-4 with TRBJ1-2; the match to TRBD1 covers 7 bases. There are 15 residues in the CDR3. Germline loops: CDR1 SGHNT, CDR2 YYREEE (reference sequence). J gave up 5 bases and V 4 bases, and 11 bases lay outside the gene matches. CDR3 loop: CASSPRTGIGYGYTF. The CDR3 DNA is TGTGCCAGCAGCCCTAGGACAGGCATAGGGTATGGCTACACCTTC. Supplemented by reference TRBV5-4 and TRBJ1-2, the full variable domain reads ETGVTQSPTHLIKTRGQQVTLRCSSQSGHNTVSWYQQALGQGPQFIFQYYREEENGRGNFPPRFSGLQFPNYSSELNVNALELDDSALYLCASSPRTGIGYGYTFGSGTRLTVV.

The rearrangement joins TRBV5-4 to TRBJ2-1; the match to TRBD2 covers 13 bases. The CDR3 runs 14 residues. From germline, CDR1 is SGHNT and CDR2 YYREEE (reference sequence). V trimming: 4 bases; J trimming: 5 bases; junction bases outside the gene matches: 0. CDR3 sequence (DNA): TGTGCCAGCAGCGGACTAGCGGGAGACAATGAGCAGTTCTTC. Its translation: CASSGLAGDNEQFF.

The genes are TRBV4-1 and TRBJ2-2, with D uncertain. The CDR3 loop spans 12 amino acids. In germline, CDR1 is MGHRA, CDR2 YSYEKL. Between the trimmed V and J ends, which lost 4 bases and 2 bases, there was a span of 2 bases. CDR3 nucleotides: TGCGCCAGCAGCCCAAACACCGGGGAGCTGTTTTTT. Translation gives CASSPNTGELFF.

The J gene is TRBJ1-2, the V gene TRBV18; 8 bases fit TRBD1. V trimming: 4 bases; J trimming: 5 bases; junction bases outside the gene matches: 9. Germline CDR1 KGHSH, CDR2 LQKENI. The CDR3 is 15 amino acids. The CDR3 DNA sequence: TGTGCCAGCTCACAGACTGGACAGGGAAATTATGGCTACACCTTC. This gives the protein CASSQTGQGNYGYTF.

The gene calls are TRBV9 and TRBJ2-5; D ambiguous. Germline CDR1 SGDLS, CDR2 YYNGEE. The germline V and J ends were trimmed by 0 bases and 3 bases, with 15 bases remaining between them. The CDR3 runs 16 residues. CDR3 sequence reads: CASSVGRPNFEETQYF. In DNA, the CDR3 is TGTGCCAGCAGCGTAGGTCGCCCTAACTTCGAAGAGACCCAGTACTTC.

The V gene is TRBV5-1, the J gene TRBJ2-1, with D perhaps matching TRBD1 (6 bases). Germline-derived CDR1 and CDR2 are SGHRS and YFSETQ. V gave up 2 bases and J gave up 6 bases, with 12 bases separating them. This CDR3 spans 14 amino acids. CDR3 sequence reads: CASSFAGAGNEQFF. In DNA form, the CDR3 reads TGCGCCAGCAGCTTCGCAGGGGCCGGCAATGAGCAGTTCTTC.

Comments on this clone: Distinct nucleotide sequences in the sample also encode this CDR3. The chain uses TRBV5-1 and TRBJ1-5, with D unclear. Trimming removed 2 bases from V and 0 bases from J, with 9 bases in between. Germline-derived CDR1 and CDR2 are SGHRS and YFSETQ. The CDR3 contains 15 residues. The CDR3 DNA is TGCGCCAGCAGCTTTACCGGGGATAGCAATCAGCCCCAGCATTTT. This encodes CASSFTGDSNQPQHF.